This TCR beta chain was sequenced for a study of T cells in Graves' hyperthyroidism and ophthalmopathy. The investigators amplified TCR beta CDR3 regions from RNA transcripts. The study used the HTBI primer set for a first-round RT-PCR of the TCR CDR3. MiXCR, applied by TCRdb to the multiplex PCR reads, yields one record per CDR3 protein. This sample has around 500,000 distinct CDR3 sequences; approximately 15% occur once, and the top ten carry about a sixth. Aged 18 to 65, the patients had hyperthyroidism that was newly diagnosed and had lasted under 2 months. This CDR3 is 14 amino acids long. Germline V lookup: CDR1 SGHTA, CDR2 FQGTGA. V lost 5 bases and J 2 bases, leaving 12 bases between the germline ends.

This clonotype was obtained from a woman under 30 with Graves' hyperthyroidism. The chain is built from TRBV7-3 and TRBJ1-1; TRBD1 is a possible D gene (6 bases). Sample: blood. CDR3 in DNA: TGTGCCAGCAGCCGGGACACCGTTAACACTGAAGCTTTCTTT. Its translation: CASSRDTVNTEAFF.